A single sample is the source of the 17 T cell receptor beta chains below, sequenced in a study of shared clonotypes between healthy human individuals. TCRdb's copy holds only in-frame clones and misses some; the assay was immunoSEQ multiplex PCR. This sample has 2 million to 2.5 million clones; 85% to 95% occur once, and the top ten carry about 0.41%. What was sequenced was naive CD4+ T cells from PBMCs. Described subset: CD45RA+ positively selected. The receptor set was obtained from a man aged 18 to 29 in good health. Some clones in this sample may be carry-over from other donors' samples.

CDR3 in DNA: TGTGCCAGCAATACCCGCGGGTTTGGAGAGACCCAGTACTTC. Amino acid sequence: CASNTRGFGETQYF. This sequence joins TRBV28 and TRBJ2-5, with a tentative D call TRBD2 (5 bases). Germline CDR1 and CDR2: MDHEN and SYDVKM. This CDR3 spans 14 amino acids. V lost 7 bases and J lost 4, with 16 bases in between.

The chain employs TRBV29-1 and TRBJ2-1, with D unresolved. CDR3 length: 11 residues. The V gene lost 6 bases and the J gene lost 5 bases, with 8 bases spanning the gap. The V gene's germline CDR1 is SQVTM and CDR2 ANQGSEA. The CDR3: CSVTPHNEQFF. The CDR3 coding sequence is TGCAGCGTGACCCCCCACAATGAGCAGTTCTTC.

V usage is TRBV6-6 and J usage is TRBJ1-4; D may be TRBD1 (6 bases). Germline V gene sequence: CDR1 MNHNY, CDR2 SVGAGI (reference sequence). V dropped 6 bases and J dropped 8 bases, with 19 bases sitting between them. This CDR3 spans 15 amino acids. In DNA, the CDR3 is TGTGCCAGCAGAGATACAGGGCCAAGGGACGAAAAACTGTTTTTT. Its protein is CASRDTGPRDEKLFF.

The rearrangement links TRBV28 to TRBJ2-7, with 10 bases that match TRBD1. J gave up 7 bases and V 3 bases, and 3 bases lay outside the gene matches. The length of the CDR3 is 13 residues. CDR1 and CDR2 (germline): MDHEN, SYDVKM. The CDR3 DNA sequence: TGTGCCAGCAGTTTCGACAGGGGGCGGGAGCAGTACTTC. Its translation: CASSFDRGREQYF.

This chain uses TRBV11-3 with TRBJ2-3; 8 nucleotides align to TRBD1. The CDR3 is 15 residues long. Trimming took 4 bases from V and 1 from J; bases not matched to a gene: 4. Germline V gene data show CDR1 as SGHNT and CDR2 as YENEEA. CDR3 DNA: TGTGCCAGCAGCTCACAGGGGGACGGCACAGATACGCAGTATTTT. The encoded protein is CASSSQGDGTDTQYF. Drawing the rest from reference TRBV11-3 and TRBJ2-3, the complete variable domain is EAGVVQSPRYKIIEKKQPVAFWCNPISGHNTLYWYLQNLGQGPELLIRYENEEAVDDSQLPKDRFSAERLKGVDSTLKIQPAELGDSAVYLCASSSQGDGTDTQYFGPGTRLTVL.

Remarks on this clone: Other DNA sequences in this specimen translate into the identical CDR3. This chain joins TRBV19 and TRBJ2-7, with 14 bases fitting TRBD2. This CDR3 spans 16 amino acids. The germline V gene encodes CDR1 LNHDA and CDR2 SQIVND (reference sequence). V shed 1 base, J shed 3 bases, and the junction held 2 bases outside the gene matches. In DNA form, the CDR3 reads TGTGCCAGTAGTATAGGAGGGACTAGCGGGAGCTACGAGCAGTACTTC. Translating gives CASSIGGTSGSYEQYF.

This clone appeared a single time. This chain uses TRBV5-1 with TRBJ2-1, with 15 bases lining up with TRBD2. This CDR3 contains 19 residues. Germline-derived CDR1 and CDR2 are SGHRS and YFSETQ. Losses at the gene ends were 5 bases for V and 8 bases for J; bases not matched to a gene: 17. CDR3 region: CASRFGTSGRPLPSDEQFF. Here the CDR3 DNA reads TGCGCCAGCAGATTTGGGACTAGCGGGAGGCCCCTACCGTCGGATGAGCAGTTCTTC.

The CDR3: CASSLYGGGTDTQYF. DNA of the CDR3: TGTGCCAGCAGTTTATACGGGGGCGGCACAGATACGCAGTATTTT. This chain uses TRBV27 with TRBJ2-3; D is perhaps TRBD1 or TRBD2 (6 bases each). Germline V gene sequence: CDR1 MNHEY, CDR2 SMNVEV (reference sequence). The CDR3 consists of 15 residues. V lost 1 base to trimming and J lost 1 base, with 9 bases between them.

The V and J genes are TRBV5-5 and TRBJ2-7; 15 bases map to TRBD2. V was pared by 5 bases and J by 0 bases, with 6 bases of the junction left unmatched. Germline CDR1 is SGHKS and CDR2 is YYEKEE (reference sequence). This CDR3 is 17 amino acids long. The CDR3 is CASRPGLAGGSSYEQYF. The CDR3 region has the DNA TGTGCCAGCAGACCCGGACTAGCGGGAGGGAGCTCCTACGAGCAGTACTTC.

The CDR3 here is CTGGSYNEQFF. CDR3 DNA sequence: TGTACAGGGGGCTCCTACAATGAGCAGTTCTTC. V gene TRBV2 combines with J gene TRBJ2-1; 8 nucleotides match TRBD1. This CDR3 has 11 residues. Germline CDR1 SNHLY, CDR2 FYNNEI.

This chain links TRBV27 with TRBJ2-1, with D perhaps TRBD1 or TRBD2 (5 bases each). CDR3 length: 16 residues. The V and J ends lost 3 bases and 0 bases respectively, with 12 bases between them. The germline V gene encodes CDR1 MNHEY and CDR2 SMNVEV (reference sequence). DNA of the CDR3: TGTGCCAGCAGTTTCCTAGCCGACAGCTCCTACAATGAGCAGTTCTTC. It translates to CASSFLADSSYNEQFF.

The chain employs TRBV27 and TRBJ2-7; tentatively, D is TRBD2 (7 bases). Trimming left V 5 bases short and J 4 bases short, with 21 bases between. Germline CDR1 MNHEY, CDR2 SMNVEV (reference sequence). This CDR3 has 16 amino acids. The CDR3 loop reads CASSGGGALGEYEQYF. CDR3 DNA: TGTGCCAGCAGTGGAGGGGGGGCCTTGGGTGAATACGAGCAGTACTTC.

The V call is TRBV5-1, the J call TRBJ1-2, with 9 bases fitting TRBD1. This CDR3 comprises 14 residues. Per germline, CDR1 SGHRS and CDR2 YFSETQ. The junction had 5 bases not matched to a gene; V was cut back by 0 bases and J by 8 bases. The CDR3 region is CASSLDRGLEGYTF. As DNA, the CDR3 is TGCGCCAGCAGCTTGGACAGGGGGCTGGAAGGCTACACCTTC.

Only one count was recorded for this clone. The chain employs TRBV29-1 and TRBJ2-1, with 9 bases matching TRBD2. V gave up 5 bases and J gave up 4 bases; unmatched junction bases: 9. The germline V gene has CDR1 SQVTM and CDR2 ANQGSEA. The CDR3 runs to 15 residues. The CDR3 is CSVTGAGGGYNEQFF. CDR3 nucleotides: TGCAGCGTTACGGGAGCGGGAGGTGGATACAATGAGCAGTTCTTC.

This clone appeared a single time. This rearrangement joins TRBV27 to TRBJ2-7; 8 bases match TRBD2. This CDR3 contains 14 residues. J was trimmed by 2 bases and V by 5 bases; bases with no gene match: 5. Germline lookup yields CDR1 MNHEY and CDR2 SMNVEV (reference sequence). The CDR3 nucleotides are TGTGCCAGCAGTGGGGGACTAGGCGCCTACGAGCAGTACTTC. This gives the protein CASSGGLGAYEQYF.

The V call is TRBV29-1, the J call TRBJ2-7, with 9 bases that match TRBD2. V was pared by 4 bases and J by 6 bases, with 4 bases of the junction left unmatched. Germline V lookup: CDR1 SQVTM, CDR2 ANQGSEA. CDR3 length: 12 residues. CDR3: CSVGGLAIEQYF. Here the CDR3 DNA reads TGCAGCGTTGGGGGACTAGCAATCGAGCAGTACTTC.

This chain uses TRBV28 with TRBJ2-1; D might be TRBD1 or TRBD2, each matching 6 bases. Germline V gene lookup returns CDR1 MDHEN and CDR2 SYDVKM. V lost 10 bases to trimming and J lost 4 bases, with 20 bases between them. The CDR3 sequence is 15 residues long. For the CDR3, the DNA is TGTGCCACCACCCGGGGGCCTAGCGAATACAATGAGCAGTTCTTC. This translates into CATTRGPSEYNEQFF.